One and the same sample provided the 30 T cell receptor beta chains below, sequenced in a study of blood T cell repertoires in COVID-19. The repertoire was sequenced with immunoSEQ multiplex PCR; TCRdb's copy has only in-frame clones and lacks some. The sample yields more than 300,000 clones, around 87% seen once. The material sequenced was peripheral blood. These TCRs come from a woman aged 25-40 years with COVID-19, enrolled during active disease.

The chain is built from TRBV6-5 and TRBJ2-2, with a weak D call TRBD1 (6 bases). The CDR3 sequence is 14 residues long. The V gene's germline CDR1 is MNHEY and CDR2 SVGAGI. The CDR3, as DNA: TGTGCAAGCTACAGGACAGAGAACACCGGGGAGCTGTTTTTT. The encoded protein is CASYRTENTGELFF.

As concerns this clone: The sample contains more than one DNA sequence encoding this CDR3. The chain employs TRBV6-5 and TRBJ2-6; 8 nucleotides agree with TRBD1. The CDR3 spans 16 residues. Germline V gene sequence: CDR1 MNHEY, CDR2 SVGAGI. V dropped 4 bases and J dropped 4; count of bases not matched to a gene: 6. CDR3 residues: CASSSRRTGGANVLTF. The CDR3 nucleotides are TGTGCCAGCAGTTCCCGCAGGACAGGGGGGGCCAACGTCCTGACTTTC.

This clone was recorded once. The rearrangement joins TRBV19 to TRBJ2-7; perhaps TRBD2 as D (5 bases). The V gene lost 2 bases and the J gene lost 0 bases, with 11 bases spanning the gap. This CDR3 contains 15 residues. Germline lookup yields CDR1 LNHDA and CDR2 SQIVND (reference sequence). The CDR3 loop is CASSISSRSSYEQYF. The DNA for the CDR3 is TGTGCCAGTAGTATATCTAGCAGGAGCTCCTACGAGCAGTACTTC. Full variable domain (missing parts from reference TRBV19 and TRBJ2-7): DGGITQSPKYLFRKEGQNVTLSCEQNLNHDAMYWYRQDPGQGLRLIYYSQIVNDFQKGDIAEGYSVSREKKESFPLTVTSAQKNPTAFYLCASSISSRSSYEQYFGPGTRLTVT.

The CDR3 protein is CAWSLGGNEQFF. The CDR3 nucleotides read TGTGCCTGGAGTTTAGGAGGGAATGAGCAGTTCTTC. This rearrangement joins TRBV30 to TRBJ2-1; a weak D match, TRBD2 (6 bases). This CDR3 comprises 12 residues. The germline CDR1 and CDR2 sequences are GTSNPN and SVGIG (reference sequence). Trimming pared 2 bases from V and 7 bases from J, leaving 9 bases between. The complete variable domain, with remaining parts taken from reference TRBV30 and TRBJ2-1, reads SQTIHQWPATLVQPVGSPLSLECTVEGTSNPNLYWYRQAAGRGLQLLFYSVGIGQISSEVPQNLSASRPQDRQFILSSKKLLLSDSGFYLCAWSLGGNEQFFGPGTRLTVL.

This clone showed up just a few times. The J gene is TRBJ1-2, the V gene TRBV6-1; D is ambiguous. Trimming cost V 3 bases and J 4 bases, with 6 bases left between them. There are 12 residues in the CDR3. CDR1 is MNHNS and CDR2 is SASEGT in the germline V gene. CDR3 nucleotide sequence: TGTGCCAGCAGTGATTCCGGCTATGGCTACACCTTC. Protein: CASSDSGYGYTF.

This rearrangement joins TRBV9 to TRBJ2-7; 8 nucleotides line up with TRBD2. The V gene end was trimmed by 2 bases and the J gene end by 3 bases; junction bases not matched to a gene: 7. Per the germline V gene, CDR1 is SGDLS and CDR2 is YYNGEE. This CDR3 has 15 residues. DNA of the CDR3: TGTGCCAGCAGCGTGGGACTAGGCGAGGGCTACGAGCAGTACTTC. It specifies CASSVGLGEGYEQYF.

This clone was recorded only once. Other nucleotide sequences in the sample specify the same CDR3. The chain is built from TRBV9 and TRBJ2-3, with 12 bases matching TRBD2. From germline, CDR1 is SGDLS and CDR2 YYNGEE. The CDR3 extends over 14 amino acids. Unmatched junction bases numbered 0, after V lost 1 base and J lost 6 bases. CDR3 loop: CASSVLAGGDTQYF. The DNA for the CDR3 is TGTGCCAGCAGCGTACTAGCGGGAGGGGATACGCAGTATTTT.

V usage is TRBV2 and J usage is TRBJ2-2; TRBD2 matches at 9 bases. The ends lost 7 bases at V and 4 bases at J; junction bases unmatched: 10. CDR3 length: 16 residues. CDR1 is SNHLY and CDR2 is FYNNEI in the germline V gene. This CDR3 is CASTLASGIGTGELFF. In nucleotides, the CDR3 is TGTGCCAGCACGCTAGCTAGCGGGATTGGCACCGGGGAGCTGTTTTTT.

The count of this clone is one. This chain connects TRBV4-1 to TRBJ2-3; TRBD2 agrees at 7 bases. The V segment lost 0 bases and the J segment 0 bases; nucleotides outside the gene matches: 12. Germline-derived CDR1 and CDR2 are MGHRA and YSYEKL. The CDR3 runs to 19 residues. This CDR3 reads CASSQEGLAAFSSTDTQYF. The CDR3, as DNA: TGCGCCAGCAGCCAAGAAGGGCTAGCGGCCTTCTCTAGCACAGATACGCAGTATTTT.

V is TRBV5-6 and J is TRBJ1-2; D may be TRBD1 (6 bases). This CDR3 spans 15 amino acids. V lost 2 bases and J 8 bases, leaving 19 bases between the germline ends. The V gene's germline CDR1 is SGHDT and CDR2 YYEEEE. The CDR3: CASSFQNYRVGGYTF. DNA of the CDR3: TGTGCCAGCAGCTTCCAAAACTACAGGGTGGGAGGCTACACCTTC.

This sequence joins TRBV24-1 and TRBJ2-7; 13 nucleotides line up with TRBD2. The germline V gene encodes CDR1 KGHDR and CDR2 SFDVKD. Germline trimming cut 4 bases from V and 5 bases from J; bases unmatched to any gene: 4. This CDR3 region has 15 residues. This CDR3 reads CATSDRTSGSNEQYF. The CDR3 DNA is TGTGCCACCAGTGACAGGACTAGCGGGAGCAACGAGCAGTACTTC.

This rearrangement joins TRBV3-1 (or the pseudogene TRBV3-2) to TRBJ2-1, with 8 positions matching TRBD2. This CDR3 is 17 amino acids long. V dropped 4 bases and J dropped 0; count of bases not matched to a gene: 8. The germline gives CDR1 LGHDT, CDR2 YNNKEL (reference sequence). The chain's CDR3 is CASSPLAGGSSYNEQFF. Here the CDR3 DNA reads TGTGCCAGCAGCCCGCTAGCGGGTGGAAGCTCCTACAATGAGCAGTTCTTC.

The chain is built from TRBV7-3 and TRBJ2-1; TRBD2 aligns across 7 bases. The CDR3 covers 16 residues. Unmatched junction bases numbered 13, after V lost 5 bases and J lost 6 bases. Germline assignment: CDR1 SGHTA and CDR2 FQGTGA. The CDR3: CASSPHQRDYFNEQFF. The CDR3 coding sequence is TGTGCCAGCAGCCCCCACCAGCGGGACTACTTCAATGAGCAGTTCTTC.

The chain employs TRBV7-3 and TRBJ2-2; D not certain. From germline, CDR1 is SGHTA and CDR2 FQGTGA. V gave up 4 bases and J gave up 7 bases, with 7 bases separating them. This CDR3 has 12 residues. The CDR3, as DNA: TGTGCCAGCAGCTCGGTTAGCGGGGAGCTGTTTTTT. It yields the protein CASSSVSGELFF.

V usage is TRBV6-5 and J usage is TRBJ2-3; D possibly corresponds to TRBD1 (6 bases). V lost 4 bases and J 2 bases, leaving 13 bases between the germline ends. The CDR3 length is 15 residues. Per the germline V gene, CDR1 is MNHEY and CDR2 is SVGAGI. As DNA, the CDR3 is TGTGCCAGCAGTTCGAGGGGGTCACACACAGATACGCAGTATTTT. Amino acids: CASSSRGSHTDTQYF.

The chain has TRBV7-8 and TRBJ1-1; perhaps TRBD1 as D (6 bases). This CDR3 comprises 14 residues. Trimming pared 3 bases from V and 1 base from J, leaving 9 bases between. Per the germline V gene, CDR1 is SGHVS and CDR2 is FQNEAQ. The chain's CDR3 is CASSFGTSNTEAFF. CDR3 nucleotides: TGTGCCAGCAGCTTCGGGACATCGAACACTGAAGCTTTCTTT.

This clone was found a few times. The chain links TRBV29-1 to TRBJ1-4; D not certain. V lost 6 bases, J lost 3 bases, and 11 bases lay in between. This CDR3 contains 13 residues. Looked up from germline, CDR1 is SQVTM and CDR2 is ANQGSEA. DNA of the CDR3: TGCAGCGTCAAACATCCACCTAATGAAAAACTGTTTTTT. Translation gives CSVKHPPNEKLFF.

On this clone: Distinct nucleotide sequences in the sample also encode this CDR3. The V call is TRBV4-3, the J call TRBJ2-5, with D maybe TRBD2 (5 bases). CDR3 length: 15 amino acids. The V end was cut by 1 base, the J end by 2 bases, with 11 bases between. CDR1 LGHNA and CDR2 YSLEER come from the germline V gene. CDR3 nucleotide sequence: TGCGCCAGCAGCCAAGGAGGGAGCGGTCAAGAGACCCAGTACTTC. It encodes CASSQGGSGQETQYF.

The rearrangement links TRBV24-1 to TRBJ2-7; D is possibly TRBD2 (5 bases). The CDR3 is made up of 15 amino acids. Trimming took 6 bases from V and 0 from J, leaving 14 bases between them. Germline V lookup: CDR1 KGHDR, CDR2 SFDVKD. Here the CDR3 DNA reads TGTGCCACCAGTCCCTCGGGGTCACTCTCCTACGAGCAGTACTTC. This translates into CATSPSGSLSYEQYF.

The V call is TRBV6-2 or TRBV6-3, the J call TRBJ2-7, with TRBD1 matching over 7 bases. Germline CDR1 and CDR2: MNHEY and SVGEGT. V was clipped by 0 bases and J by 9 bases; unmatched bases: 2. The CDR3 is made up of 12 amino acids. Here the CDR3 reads CASSYSRTGQYF. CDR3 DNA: TGTGCCAGCAGTTACTCCCGGACAGGGCAGTACTTC.

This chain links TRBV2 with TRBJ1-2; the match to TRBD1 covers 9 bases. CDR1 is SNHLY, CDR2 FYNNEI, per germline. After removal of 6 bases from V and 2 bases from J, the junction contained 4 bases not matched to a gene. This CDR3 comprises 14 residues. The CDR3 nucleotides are TGTGCCAGCAGCGGGGGACAGGGAAACTATGGCTACACCTTC. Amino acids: CASSGGQGNYGYTF.

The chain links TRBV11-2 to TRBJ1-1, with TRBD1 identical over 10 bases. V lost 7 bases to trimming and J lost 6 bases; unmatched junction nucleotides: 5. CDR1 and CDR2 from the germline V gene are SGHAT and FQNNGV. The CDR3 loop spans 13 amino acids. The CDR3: CASNRQGASEAFF. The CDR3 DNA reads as TGTGCCAGCAACAGACAGGGGGCCTCTGAAGCTTTCTTT.

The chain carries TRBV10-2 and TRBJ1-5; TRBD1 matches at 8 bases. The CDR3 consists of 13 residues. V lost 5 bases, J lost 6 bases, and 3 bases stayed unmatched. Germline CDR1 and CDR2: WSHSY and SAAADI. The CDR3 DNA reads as TGCGCCAGCAGTTCAGGGGGCGGTCAGCCCCAGCATTTT. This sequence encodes CASSSGGGQPQHF.

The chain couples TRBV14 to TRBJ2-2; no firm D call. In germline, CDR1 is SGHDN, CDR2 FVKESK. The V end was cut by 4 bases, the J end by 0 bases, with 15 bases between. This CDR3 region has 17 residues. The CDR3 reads CASSRRATATNTGELFF. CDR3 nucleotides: TGTGCCAGCAGCCGACGAGCGACGGCTACGAACACCGGGGAGCTGTTTTTT.

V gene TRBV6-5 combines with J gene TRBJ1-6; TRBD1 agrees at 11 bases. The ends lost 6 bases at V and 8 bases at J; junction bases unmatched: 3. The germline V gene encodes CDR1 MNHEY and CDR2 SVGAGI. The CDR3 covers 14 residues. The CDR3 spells CASRGQGGYSPLHF. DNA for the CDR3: TGTGCCAGCAGGGGACAGGGGGGTTATTCACCCCTCCACTTT.

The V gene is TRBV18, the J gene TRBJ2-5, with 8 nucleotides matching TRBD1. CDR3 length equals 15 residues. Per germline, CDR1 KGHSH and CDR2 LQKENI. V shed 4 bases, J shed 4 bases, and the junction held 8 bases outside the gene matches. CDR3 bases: TGTGCCAGCTCACGAACGCAGGGGGCCCCAGAGACCCAGTACTTC. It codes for CASSRTQGAPETQYF. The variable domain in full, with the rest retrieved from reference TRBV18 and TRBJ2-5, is NAGVMQNPRHLVRRRGQEARLRCSPMKGHSHVYWYRQLPEEGLKFMVYLQKENIIDESGMPKERFSAEFPKEGPSILRIQQVVRGDSAAYFCASSRTQGAPETQYFGPGTRLLVL.

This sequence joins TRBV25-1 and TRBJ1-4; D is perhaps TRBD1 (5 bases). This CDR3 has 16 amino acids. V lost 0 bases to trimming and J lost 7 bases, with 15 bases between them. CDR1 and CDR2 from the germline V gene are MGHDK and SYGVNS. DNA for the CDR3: TGTGCCAGCAGTGAATATCGTGCAGGGTCTGGTGAAAAACTGTTTTTT. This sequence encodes CASSEYRAGSGEKLFF.

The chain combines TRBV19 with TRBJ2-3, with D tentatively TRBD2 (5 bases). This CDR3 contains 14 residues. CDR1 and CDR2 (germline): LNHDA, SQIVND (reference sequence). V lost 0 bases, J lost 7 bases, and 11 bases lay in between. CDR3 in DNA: TGTGCCAGTAGTATAGATCTTCGGGATCATACGCAGTATTTT. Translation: CASSIDLRDHTQYF.

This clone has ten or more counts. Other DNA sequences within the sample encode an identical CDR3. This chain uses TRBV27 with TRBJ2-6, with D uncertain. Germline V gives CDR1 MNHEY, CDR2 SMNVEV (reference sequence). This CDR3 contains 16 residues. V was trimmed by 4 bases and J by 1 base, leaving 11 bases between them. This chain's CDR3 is CASSSGRLSGANVLTF. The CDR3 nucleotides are TGTGCCAGCAGTTCAGGCCGCCTTTCTGGGGCCAACGTCCTGACTTTC. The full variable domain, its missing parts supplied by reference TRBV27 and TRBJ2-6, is EAQVTQNPRYLITVTGKKLTVTCSQNMNHEYMSWYRQDPGLGLRQIYYSMNVEVTDKGDVPEGYKVSRKEKRNFPLILESPSPNQTSLYFCASSSGRLSGANVLTFGAGSRLTVL.

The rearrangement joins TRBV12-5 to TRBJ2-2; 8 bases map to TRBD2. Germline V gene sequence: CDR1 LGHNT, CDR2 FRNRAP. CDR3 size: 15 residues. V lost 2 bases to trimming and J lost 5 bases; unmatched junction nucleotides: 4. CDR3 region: CASGLSVAGTGELFF. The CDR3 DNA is TGTGCTAGTGGTTTGTCGGTAGCGGGGACCGGGGAGCTGTTTTTT.